Listed below are T cell receptor beta chains from one sample, sequenced in a study of T cells in narcolepsy. The assay was immunoSEQ multiplex PCR, and TCRdb's table has in-frame clones only and misses some. The sample includes 34,000 or so clones, roughly 79% seen only once; the top ten take 3% to 4.5%. The specimen was memory (CD45RA-) CD4+ T cells from blood. The receptor set was obtained from a human donor in good health. The CDR3 runs from the conserved cysteine through the conserved F or W. D genes are given only for firm matches. Some rows have no size entry. The others give once, few or many, or a class for an expanded clone.

V gene	J gene	clone size	D gene	CDR3 DNA	CDR3 protein
TRBV14	TRBJ2-7	NA	NA	TGTGCCAGCAAGCGGTCCCCTGACTACGAGCAGTACTTC	CASKRSPDYEQYF
TRBV5-1	TRBJ2-3	few	TRBD1	TGCGCCAGCAGCCTGGACAGGGGGGAAGATACGCAGTATTTT	CASSLDRGEDTQYF
TRBV13	TRBJ1-4	NA	NA	TGTGCCAGCAGCTTAGGCCGCGGACGGTGGGGTGAAAAACTGTTTTTT	CASSLGRGRWGEKLFF
TRBV27	TRBJ2-7	NA	NA	TGTGCCAGCAGCCGCCCCGGGGTAGCGATATACGAGCAGTACTTC	CASSRPGVAIYEQYF
TRBV6-5	TRBJ2-7	NA	NA	TGTGCCATCAGTGACTTGGGTTACGAGCAGTACTTC	CAISDLGYEQYF
TRBV29-1	TRBJ2-5	few	TRBD2	TGCAGCGTTGAAGGCGAGGCGGGAGGGTTTAGAAGGCAAGAGACCCAGTACTTC	CSVEGEAGGFRRQETQYF
TRBV5-4	TRBJ2-1	NA	TRBD2	TGTGCCAGCAGCTTGTTCCTAGCGGGAGTCAATGAGCAGTTCTTC	CASSLFLAGVNEQFF
TRBV5-1	TRBJ1-1	NA	NA	TGCGCCAGCAGCTTGGTCCCAGGGGAGAACACTGAAGCTTTCTTT	CASSLVPGENTEAFF
TRBV5-1	TRBJ1-3	NA	TRBD1	TGCGCCAGCAGCTTGGCAGAGGGGGCTCTTAGGAGCTCTGGAAACACCATATATTTT	CASSLAEGALRSSGNTIYF
TRBV6-1	TRBJ2-4	NA	NA	TGTGCCAGCAGTGAAGGTGGGCGAGACCAGTACTTC	CASSEGGRDQYF
TRBV7-9	TRBJ2-7	few	NA	TGTGCCAGCAGCCAAGATATAAGCGAACCCACCGACGAGCAGTACTTC	CASSQDISEPTDEQYF
TRBV29-1	TRBJ2-3	NA	TRBD1	TGCAGCGCCGGGACAGGGAGGCGGAATACGCAGTATTTT	CSAGTGRRNTQYF
TRBV7-2	TRBJ2-7	NA	TRBD2	TGTGCCAGCAGCTGGGTGACTAGCGGGTTATCCTACGAGCAGTACTTC	CASSWVTSGLSYEQYF
TRBV7-3	TRBJ2-2	NA	NA	TGTGCCAGCAGCTTAACCGGGAGCAGCGGAACCGGGGAGCTGTTTTTT	CASSLTGSSGTGELFF
TRBV5-4	TRBJ1-2	NA	NA	TGTGCCAGCAGCTCACCCAGGATTCTCGGCTACACCTTC	CASSSPRILGYTF
TRBV10-3	TRBJ2-6	NA	NA	TGTGCCATCAGTGAACGGGCCCCGGGGGCCAACGTCCTGACTTTC	CAISERAPGANVLTF
TRBV27	TRBJ2-7	NA	NA	TGTGCCAGCGGCCCCACCGTTAACGTGGGGCAGTACTTC	CASGPTVNVGQYF
TRBV13	TRBJ1-1	NA	NA	TGTGCCAGCAGCCATGGGACGGACACTGAAGCTTTCTTT	CASSHGTDTEAFF
TRBV9	TRBJ2-5	NA	TRBD1	TGTGCCAGCAGCACCCGGACAGGGGGCGTTGAGACCCAGTACTTC	CASSTRTGGVETQYF
TRBV7-8	TRBJ2-1	NA	NA	TGTGCCAGCAGCTTAGGGGGAGATGAGCAGTTCTTC	CASSLGGDEQFF
TRBV10-3	TRBJ1-3	NA	NA	TGTGCCATCAGTGAGAGGGGAAACACCATATATTTT	CAISERGNTIYF
TRBV18	TRBJ2-2	NA	NA	TGTGCCAGCTCACCACTTCCCGAAGGGCGGGTTAACACCGGGGAGCTGTTTTTT	CASSPLPEGRVNTGELFF
TRBV11-3	TRBJ2-1	NA	TRBD1	TGTGCCAGCAGCTTAGACAGGGGGTCCTACAATGAGCAGTTCTTC	CASSLDRGSYNEQFF
TRBV5-4	TRBJ2-7	NA	TRBD2	TGTGCCAGCAGTTATACTAGCGGGAGCTTCCACGAGCAGTACTTC	CASSYTSGSFHEQYF
TRBV5-1	TRBJ2-7	once	TRBD2	TGCGCCAGCAGCTTGCTCCTAGCGGGAGGGTACGAGCAGTACTTC	CASSLLLAGGYEQYF
TRBV9	TRBJ1-6	once	NA	TGTGCCAGCAGCGTAGAGGTGGGGCCCCCTGATTCACCCCTCCACTTT	CASSVEVGPPDSPLHF
TRBV6-5	TRBJ1-4	NA	TRBD1	TGTGCCAGCAGTAAAGGGACAGGGTTGGAAAAACTGTTTTTT	CASSKGTGLEKLFF
TRBV7-2	TRBJ1-1	NA	NA	TGTGCCAGCAGCGCCCGGAGGGACACTGAAGCTTTCTTT	CASSARRDTEAFF
TRBV15	TRBJ2-1	NA	TRBD2	TGTGCCACCCGGGGCGGGAGGGCCCGCTACAATGAGCAGTTCTTC	CATRGGRARYNEQFF
TRBV30	TRBJ2-1	NA	NA	TGTGCCTGGAGTAGTTTAGCGGCTAACAATGAGCAGTTCTTC	CAWSSLAANNEQFF
TRBV19	TRBJ2-3	few	TRBD2	TGTGCCAGTCGGCTAGCGGAGAGCACAGATACGCAGTATTTT	CASRLAESTDTQYF
TRBV11-2	TRBJ1-3	NA	NA	TGTGCCAGCAGCTTCCTAGGGGTCGGGACACTCAACTCTGGAAACACCATATATTTT	CASSFLGVGTLNSGNTIYF
TRBV11-3	TRBJ2-2	few	NA	TGTGCCAGCAGCGTAGACCCAACCGGGGAGCTGTTTTTT	CASSVDPTGELFF
TRBV28	TRBJ2-5	NA	NA	TGTGCCGCTGGGGCAACTCAAGAGACCCAGTACTTC	CAAGATQETQYF
TRBV27	TRBJ2-2	NA	NA	TGTGCCAGCAGGACCCCGGGGAGCACCGGGGAGCTGTTTTTT	CASRTPGSTGELFF
TRBV6-4	TRBJ1-1	NA	NA	TGTGCCAGCAGTACAGGGCTGGGAACTGAAGCTTTCTTT	CASSTGLGTEAFF
TRBV19	TRBJ1-1	NA	TRBD1	TGTGCCAGTAGCCCTGCAGGGGGCGCGAACACTGAAGCTTTCTTT	CASSPAGGANTEAFF
TRBV20-1	TRBJ2-7	few	NA	TGCAGTGCCACACAGGGAAACGAGCAGTACTTC	CSATQGNEQYF
TRBV5-1	TRBJ1-2	NA	TRBD1	TGCGCCAGCGACCGGGGAACAGGGGAGAGCTATGGCTACACCTTC	CASDRGTGESYGYTF
TRBV4-2	TRBJ1-1	few	NA	TGTGCCAGCAGCCAAGATAGGACAGCGAACACTGAAGCTTTCTTT	CASSQDRTANTEAFF
TRBV7-6	TRBJ1-1	few	NA	TGTGCCAGCAGCGCAGGGGTAACTGAAGCTTTCTTT	CASSAGVTEAFF
TRBV19	TRBJ1-1	NA	TRBD1	TGTGCCAGTAATGCCGACAGGGTGGGGACTGAAGCTTTCTTT	CASNADRVGTEAFF
TRBV5-1	TRBJ2-2	NA	NA	TGCGCCAGCAGCTTGGTTGGCGCCGGGGAGCTGTTTTTT	CASSLVGAGELFF
TRBV11-3	TRBJ1-2	NA	NA	TGTGCCAGCAGCTTAGAGACAGGAGAATATGGCTACACCTTC	CASSLETGEYGYTF
TRBV5-1	TRBJ1-1	NA	NA	TGCGCCAGCAGCTTAATAAGGGGATACGACACTGAAGCTTTCTTT	CASSLIRGYDTEAFF
TRBV11-2	TRBJ2-2	once	TRBD2	TGTGCCAGCAGCGTATTAGCGGGGCCATCCACCGGGGAGCTGTTTTTT	CASSVLAGPSTGELFF
TRBV5-4	TRBJ1-3	NA	NA	TGTGCCAGCAGCTTCGACAGGACTTCTGGAAACACCATATATTTT	CASSFDRTSGNTIYF
TRBV30	TRBJ1-5	NA	NA	TGTGCCTGGAGTGTAACGCCCAGAGATCAGCCCCAGCATTTT	CAWSVTPRDQPQHF
TRBV5-1	TRBJ2-7	NA	NA	TGCGCCAGCAGCGGGGCCCTCTACGAGCAGTACTTC	CASSGALYEQYF
TRBV19	TRBJ2-2	NA	NA	TGTGCCAGTAAGAGGCAGACCACCGGGGAGCTGTTTTTT	CASKRQTTGELFF
TRBV5-1	TRBJ1-1	NA	NA	TGCGCCAGCAGCTTGGAACAGGGCCGGAACACTGAAGCTTTCTTT	CASSLEQGRNTEAFF
TRBV5-6	TRBJ2-7	NA	NA	TGTGCCAGCAGCTTAGGGCGGAATTACGAGCAGTACTTC	CASSLGRNYEQYF
TRBV9	TRBJ1-6	NA	NA	TGTGCCAGCAGCGTAGAGCCATATTCACCCCTCCACTTT	CASSVEPYSPLHF
TRBV7-9	TRBJ2-7	few	NA	TGTGCCAGCAGCCCCCGAGTGGCAAGGGGAGGCGAGCAGTACTTC	CASSPRVARGGEQYF